The rows below give T cell receptor beta chains drawn from one sample of a study of T cell repertoires in cytomegalovirus infection. These receptors lack a known antigen. TCRdb used MiXCR to reprocess the reads, holding one entry per CDR3 protein. This table has around 750,000 distinct CDR3 sequences, approximately 32% appearing once. The specimen was cultured CD8+ T cells from PBMCs, collected from culture after CMV antigen stimulation. These receptors were obtained from a human donor in good health (CMV status not recorded). Some clones in this sample may be carry-over from other donors' samples. Both conserved end residues are part of each CDR3. D genes are given only for firm matches. Clone size is given for some rows only: seen once, a few or many times, or a class if the clone is expanded.

D gene | clone size | J gene | V gene | CDR3 DNA | CDR3 protein
. | . | TRBJ2-4 | TRBV28 | TGTGCCAGCAGTTTACCGGCACTGGGGTTGGAGAACATTCAGTACTTC | CASSLPALGLENIQYF
TRBD2 | . | TRBJ2-5 | TRBV6-2/TRBV6-3 | TGTGCCAGCAGTTCCACCACTAGCGGTGAGATCCAGTACTTC | CASSSTTSGEIQYF
. | many | TRBJ1-3 | TRBV11-3 | TGTGCCAGCAGCTCGGACAGAAGCTCTGGAAACACCATATATTTT | CASSSDRSSGNTIYF
. | many | TRBJ1-6 | TRBV28 | TGTGCCAGCAGTTTAGCTGGGGGTAATTCACCCCTCCACTTT | CASSLAGGNSPLHF
. | few | TRBJ1-6 | TRBV5-4 | TGTGCCAGCACCCGGGGGAATTCACCCCTCCACTTT | CASTRGNSPLHF
. | . | TRBJ2-1 | TRBV9 | TGTGCCAGCAGCCCTCGGGGACGCCCAATCTACAATGAGCAGTTCTTC | CASSPRGRPIYNEQFF
. | many | TRBJ2-3 | TRBV7-8 | TGTGCCAGCAGCTTAGTAGGCGGCTCCGGGGTAGATACGCAGTATTTT | CASSLVGGSGVDTQYF
. | . | TRBJ1-1 | TRBV28 | TGTGCCAGCAGTCCCCCATGGGACACTGAAGCTTTCTTT | CASSPPWDTEAFF
TRBD2 | few | TRBJ2-3 | TRBV9 | TGTGCCAGCAGCTCCCGGGGACTAGCGGGGACAGATACGCAGTATTTT | CASSSRGLAGTDTQYF
. | few | TRBJ2-5 | TRBV20-1 | TGCAGTGCTAGCACAGGGCTCCAAGAGACCCAGTACTTC | CSASTGLQETQYF
. | few | TRBJ1-3 | TRBV4-3 | TGCGCCAGCAGCCAAGGGGGAGGTGGAAACACCATATATTTT | CASSQGGGGNTIYF
. | . | TRBJ1-5 | TRBV7-9 | TGTGCCAGCAGCTTACAGGGTTTGCCCTTACAGCCCCAGCATTTT | CASSLQGLPLQPQHF
. | few | TRBJ2-3 | TRBV13 | TGTGCCAGCAGCCCTCCACCACAGGGAGGTCCCACAGATACGCAGTATTTT | CASSPPPQGGPTDTQYF
. | few | TRBJ2-5 | TRBV6-8 | TGTGCCAGCAGTTACTCGCTCACTGGGGAGACCCAGTACTTC | CASSYSLTGETQYF
TRBD2 | . | TRBJ2-3 | TRBV7-9 | TGTGCCAGCAGAGAAGACAGCGGGAAGGATACGCAGTATTTT | CASREDSGKDTQYF
. | . | TRBJ1-1 | TRBV19 | TGTGCCAGTAGTCCCTCGTTTGCTGAAGCTTTCTTT | CASSPSFAEAFF
. | many | TRBJ2-5 | TRBV7-6 | TGTGCCAGCAGCTCAGAGACGCTCCGAGGGGAGACCCAGTACTTC | CASSSETLRGETQYF
. | few | TRBJ1-5 | TRBV12-3/TRBV12-4 | TGTGCCAGCAGTTTCTTCTATCAGCCCCAGCATTTT | CASSFFYQPQHF
. | . | TRBJ1-2 | TRBV7-9 | TGTGCCAGCAGCCTCCCCGGGGGGAATGGCTACACCTTC | CASSLPGGNGYTF
. | . | TRBJ2-1 | TRBV19 | TGTGCCAGTGGCTGGGTGAGCTCCTACAATGAGCAGTTCTTC | CASGWVSSYNEQFF
TRBD2 | once | TRBJ2-1 | TRBV29-1 | TGCAGCGTTGCCGGGACTAGCGGGGGGGGCTACAATGAGCAGTTCTTC | CSVAGTSGGGYNEQFF
TRBD1 | . | TRBJ1-2 | TRBV7-8 | TGTGCCAGCAGTTCCGCAGGGGGCTACGGTCGTCGTTATGGCTACACCTTC | CASSSAGGYGRRYGYTF